The source of this TCR beta chain is a study of shared clonotypes between healthy human individuals. Points from the study as a whole: Clonotypes shared by all four donors outscored non-shared clonotypes in generation probability.

Produced via immunoSEQ multiplex PCR; TCRdb's table is partial and in-frame only. The sample has roughly 2 million clones, around 96% seen once. Only CD45RO-negative cells positively selected for CCR7 counted as naive CD8 cells, so terminally differentiated effector memory CD45RA+ cells were excluded. V shed 4 bases and J shed 0 bases, with 13 bases lying between them. Germline CDR1 reads MGHRA; CDR2 reads YSYEKL. This CDR3 is 15 amino acids long. In the case of this clone: As yet, its antigen is unknown.

The receptor was derived from a man between 18 and 35 years old in good health. V usage is TRBV4-1 and J usage is TRBJ2-7; D is tentatively TRBD1 or TRBD2 (5 bases each). Source material: naive CD8+ T cells sorted from blood. This chain's CDR3 is CASSPRDPGSYEQYF. Written as DNA, the CDR3 is TGCGCCAGCAGCCCCCGGGACCCAGGCTCCTACGAGCAGTACTTC.